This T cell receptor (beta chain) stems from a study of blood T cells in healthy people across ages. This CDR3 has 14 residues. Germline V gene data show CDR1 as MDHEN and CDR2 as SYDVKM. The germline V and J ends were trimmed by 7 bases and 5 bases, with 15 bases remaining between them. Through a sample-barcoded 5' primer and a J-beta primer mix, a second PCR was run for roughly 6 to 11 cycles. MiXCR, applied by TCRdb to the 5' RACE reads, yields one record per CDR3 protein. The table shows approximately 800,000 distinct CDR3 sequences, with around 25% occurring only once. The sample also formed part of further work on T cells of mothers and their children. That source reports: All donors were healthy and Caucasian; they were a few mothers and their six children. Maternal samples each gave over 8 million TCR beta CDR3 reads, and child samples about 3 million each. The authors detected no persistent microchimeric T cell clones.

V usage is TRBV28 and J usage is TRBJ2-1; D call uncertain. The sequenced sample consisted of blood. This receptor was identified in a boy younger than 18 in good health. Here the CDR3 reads CASTTPHLNNEQFF. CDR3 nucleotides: TGTGCCAGCACAACACCCCACCTGAACAATGAGCAGTTCTTC.